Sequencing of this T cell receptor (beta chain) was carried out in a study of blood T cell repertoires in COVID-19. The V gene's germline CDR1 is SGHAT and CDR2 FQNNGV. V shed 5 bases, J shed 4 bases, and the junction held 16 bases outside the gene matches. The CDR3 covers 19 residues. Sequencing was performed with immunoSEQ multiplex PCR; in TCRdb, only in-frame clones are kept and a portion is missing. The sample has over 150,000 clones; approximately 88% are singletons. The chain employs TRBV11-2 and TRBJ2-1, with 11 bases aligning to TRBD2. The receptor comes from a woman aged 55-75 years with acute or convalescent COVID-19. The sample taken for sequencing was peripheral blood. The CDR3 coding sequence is TGTGCCAGCAGCACTAGGCCCCCCATAGCGGGGGGGCCGTACAATGAGCAGTTCTTC. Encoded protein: CASSTRPPIAGGPYNEQFF.